Many counts were recorded for the clone carrying this TCR beta chain. The antigen is undetermined. An end of the junction differs from the germline gene, which may be a read error. The sample comes from a study of T-cell reconstitution after alpha-beta-depleted transplantation in children. The CDR3 extends over 17 amino acids. In germline, CDR1 is SSHAT, CDR2 FNYEAQ (reference sequence). A TCRbeta library incorporating unique molecular identifiers was prepared. TCRdb reprocessed the PCR reads via MiXCR and lists one record per CDR3 protein. The sample yields around 30,000 distinct CDR3 sequences, under 6.5% seen once. Findings and caveats of the study: At the one-year point after transplant, T-cell counts and TCRbeta diversity were found to come mostly from T cells that had been newly produced. Expanded graft clones, several hundred of them, were reportedly the source of alpha-beta T cells about two months after transplant. The origin of high day-60 TCRbeta diversity in some patients lay in surviving recipient T cells and thymic progenitors.

The chain couples TRBV7-7 to TRBJ2-7, with 8 bases aligning to TRBD1. The sequence was obtained from a child less than two years old who had a stem cell transplant for acute myeloid leukemia, so the T cells may come from the graft donor. Sequenced here: peripheral blood, sampled 60 days after TCRalphabeta/CD19-depleted stem cell transplant. CDR3 protein: CASSSVAEDRVVHEQYF. The CDR3 coding sequence is TGTGCTAGCAGCTCGGTGGCTGAGGACAGGGTGGTCCACGAGCAGTACTTC.